What follows describes a single TCR beta chain. Its antigen is currently unknown. This entry comes from a study of cytomegalovirus exposure and HLA in healthy donors. Overall study context: When just under 400 donors were genotyped, about 81% of them were found to fall in the Caucasian-associated ancestry cluster. Points from the study as a whole: The study reported that TCR beta sequences accurately predicted HLA-A and HLA-B alleles in most subjects.

PCR was performed using 60 Vbeta and 13 Jbeta primers. Libraries were prepared by immunoSEQ multiplex PCR; TCRdb keeps only in-frame clonotypes and omits some of them. The sample records 150,000 to 200,000 clones, about 81% being singletons. Germline-derived CDR1 and CDR2 are MNHEY and SVGAGI. This CDR3 has 14 amino acids. V was pared by 5 bases and J by 4 bases, with 5 bases of the junction left unmatched. The chain has TRBV6-5 and TRBJ1-5; 7 positions agree with TRBD1. This receptor was taken from a girl aged 2 to 9 in good health and CMV-seropositive. Source material: PBMCs. DNA of the CDR3: TGTGCCAGCAGTAACAGGGGACCAAATCAGCCCCAGCATTTT. Translated, it gives CASSNRGPNQPQHF.